This section outlines one T cell receptor beta chain sequence together with its context. This specimen belongs to a study of blood T cell repertoires in COVID-19. Germline values: CDR1 ENHRY, CDR2 SYGVKD. Trimming removed 2 bases from V and 3 bases from J; junction bases left unmatched: 7. The CDR3 sequence is 16 residues long. The Seattle patients, enrolled during active infection, were followed longitudinally. The data were produced by immunoSEQ multiplex PCR, yet TCRdb's version contains in-frame clones alone and is incomplete. This sample carries 200,000 to 250,000 clones, approximately 86% of them seen once, and the ten largest clones take about 10%.

The chain joins TRBV10-3 to TRBJ1-1; TRBD1 aligns across 9 bases. Input material: peripheral blood. The TCR comes from a woman in her forties or fifties with COVID-19, enrolled during active disease. CDR3 residues: CAISEGQGITDTEAFF. The CDR3 DNA reads TGTGCCATCAGTGAGGGACAGGGGATAACGGACACTGAAGCTTTCTTT.